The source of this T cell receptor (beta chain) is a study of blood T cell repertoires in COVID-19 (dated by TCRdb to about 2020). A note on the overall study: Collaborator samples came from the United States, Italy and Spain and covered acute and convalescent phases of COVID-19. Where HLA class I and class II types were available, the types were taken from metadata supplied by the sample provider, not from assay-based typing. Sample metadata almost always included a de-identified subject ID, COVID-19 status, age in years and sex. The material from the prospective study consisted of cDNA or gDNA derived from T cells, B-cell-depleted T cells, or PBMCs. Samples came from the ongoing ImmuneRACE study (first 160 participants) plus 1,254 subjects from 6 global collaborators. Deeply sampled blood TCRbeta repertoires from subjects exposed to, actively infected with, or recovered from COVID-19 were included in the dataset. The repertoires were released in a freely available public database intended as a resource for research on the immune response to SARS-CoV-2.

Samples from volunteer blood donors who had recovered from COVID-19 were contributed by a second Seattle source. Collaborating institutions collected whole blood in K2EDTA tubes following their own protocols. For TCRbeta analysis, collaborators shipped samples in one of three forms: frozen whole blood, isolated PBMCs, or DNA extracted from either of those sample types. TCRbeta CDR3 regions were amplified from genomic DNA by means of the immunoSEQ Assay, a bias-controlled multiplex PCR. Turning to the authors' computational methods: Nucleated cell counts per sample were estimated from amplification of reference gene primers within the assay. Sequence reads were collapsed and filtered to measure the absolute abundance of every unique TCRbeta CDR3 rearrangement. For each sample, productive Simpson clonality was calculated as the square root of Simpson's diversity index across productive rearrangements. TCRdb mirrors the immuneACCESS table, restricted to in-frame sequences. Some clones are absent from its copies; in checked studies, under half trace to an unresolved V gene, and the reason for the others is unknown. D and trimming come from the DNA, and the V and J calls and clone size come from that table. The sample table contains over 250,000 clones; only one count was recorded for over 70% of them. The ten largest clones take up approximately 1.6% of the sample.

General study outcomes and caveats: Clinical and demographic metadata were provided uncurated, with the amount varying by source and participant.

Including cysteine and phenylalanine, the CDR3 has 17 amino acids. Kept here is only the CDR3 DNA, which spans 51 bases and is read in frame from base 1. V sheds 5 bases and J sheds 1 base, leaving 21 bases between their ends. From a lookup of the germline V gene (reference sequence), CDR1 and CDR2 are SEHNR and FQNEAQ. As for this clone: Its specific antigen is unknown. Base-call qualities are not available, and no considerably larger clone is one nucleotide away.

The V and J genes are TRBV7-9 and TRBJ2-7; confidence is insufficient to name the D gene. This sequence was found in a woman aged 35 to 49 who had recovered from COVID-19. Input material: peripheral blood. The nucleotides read TGTGCCAGCAGCCCGAATAATTTTCCACTACTTTCCTACGAGCAGTACTTC. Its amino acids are CASSPNNFPLLSYEQYF.